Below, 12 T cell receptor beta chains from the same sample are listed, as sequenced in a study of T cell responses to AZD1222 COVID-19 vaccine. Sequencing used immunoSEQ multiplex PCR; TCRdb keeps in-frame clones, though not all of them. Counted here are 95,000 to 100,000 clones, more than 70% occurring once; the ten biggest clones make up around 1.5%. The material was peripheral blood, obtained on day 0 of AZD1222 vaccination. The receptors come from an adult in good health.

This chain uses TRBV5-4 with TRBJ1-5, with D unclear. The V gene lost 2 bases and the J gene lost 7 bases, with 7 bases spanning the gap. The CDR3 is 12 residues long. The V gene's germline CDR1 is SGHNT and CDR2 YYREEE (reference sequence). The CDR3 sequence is CASSFPGQPQHF. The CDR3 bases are TGTGCCAGCAGCTTTCCGGGACAGCCCCAGCATTTT.

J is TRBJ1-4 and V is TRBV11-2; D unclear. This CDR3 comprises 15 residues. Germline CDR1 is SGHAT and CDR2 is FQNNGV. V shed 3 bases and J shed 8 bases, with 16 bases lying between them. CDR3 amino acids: CASSLGTTGREKLFF. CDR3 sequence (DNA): TGTGCCAGCAGCTTGGGAACGACGGGTAGAGAAAAACTGTTTTTT.

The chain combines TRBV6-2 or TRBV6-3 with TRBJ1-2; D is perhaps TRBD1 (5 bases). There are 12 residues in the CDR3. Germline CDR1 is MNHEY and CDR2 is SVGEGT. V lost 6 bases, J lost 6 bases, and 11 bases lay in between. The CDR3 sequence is CASSRSGDGYTF. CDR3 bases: TGTGCCAGCAGCCGCTCGGGGGATGGCTACACCTTC.

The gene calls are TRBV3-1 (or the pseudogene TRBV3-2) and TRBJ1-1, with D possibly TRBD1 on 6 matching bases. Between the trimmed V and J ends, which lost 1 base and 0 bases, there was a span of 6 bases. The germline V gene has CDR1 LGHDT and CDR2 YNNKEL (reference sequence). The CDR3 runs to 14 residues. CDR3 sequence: CASSQAGVNTEAFF. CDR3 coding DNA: TGTGCCAGCAGCCAAGCAGGGGTGAACACTGAAGCTTTCTTT.

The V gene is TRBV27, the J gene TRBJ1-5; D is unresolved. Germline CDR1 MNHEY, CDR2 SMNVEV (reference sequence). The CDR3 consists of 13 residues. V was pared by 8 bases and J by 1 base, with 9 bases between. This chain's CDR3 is CASSSKSNQPQHF. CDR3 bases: TGTGCCAGCTCTAGTAAAAGCAATCAGCCCCAGCATTTT.

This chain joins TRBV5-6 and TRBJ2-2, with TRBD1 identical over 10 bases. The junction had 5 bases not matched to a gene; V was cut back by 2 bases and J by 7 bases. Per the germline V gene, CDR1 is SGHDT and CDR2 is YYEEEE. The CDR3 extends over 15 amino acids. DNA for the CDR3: TGTGCCAGCAGCTTCCGGACAGGGGGTAGCGGGGAGCTGTTTTTT. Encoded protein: CASSFRTGGSGELFF.

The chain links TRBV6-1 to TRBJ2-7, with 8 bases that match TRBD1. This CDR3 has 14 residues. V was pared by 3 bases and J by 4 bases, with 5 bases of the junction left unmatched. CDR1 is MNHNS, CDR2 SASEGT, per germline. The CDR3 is CASSDTGGPYEQYF. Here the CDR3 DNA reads TGTGCCAGCAGTGACACAGGGGGTCCGTACGAGCAGTACTTC.

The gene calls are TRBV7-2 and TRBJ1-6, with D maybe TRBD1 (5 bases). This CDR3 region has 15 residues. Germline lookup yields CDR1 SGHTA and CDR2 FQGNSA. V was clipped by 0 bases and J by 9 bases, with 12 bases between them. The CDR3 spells CASSLAGGTRSPLHF. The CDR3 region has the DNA TGTGCCAGCAGCTTAGCTGGAGGGACGCGTTCACCCCTCCACTTT.

This chain's CDR3 is CAWCQGAGELFF. In DNA form, the CDR3 reads TGTGCCTGGTGCCAGGGGGCTGGGGAGCTGTTTTTT. The chain employs TRBV30 and TRBJ2-2, with 8 bases matching TRBD1. The CDR3 spans 12 residues. Looked up from germline, CDR1 is GTSNPN and CDR2 is SVGIG (reference sequence). J gave up 8 bases and V 5 bases, and 4 bases lay outside the gene matches.

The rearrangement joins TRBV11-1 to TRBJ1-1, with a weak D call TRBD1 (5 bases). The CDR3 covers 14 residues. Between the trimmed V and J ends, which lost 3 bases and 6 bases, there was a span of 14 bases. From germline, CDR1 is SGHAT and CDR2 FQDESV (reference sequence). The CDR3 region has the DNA TGTGCCAGCAGCTTCAAGGGGCTGAAATCTGAAGCTTTCTTT. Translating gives CASSFKGLKSEAFF.

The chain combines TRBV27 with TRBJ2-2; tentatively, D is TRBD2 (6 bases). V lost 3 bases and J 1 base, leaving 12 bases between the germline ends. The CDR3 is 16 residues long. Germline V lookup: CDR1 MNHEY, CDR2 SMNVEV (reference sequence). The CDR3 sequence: CASSFFTGLNTGELFF. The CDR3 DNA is TGTGCCAGCAGTTTCTTTACGGGACTGAACACCGGGGAGCTGTTTTTT.

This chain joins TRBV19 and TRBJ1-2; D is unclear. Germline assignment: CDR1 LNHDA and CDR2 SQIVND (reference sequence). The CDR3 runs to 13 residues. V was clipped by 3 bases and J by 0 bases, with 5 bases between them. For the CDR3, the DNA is TGTGCCAGTAGTATGGCGCCTAACTATGGCTACACCTTC. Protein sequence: CASSMAPNYGYTF.